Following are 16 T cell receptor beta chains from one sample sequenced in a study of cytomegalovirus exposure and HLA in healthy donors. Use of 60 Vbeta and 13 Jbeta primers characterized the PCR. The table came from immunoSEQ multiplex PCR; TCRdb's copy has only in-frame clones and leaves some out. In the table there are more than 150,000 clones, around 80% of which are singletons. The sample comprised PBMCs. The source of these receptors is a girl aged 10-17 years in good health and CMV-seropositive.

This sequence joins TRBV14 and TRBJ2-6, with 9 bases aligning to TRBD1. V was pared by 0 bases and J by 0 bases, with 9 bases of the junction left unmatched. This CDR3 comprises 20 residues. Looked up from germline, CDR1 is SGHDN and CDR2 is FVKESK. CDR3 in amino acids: CASSQDMGTGRFSGANVLTF. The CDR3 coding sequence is TGTGCCAGCAGCCAAGATATGGGGACAGGGCGCTTCTCTGGGGCCAACGTCCTGACTTTC.

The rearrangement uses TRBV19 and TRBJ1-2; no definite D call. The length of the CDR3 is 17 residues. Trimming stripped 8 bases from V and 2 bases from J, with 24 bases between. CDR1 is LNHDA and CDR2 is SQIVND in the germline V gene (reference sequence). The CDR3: CASLGLDKIHSNYGYTF. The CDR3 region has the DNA TGTGCCAGTTTAGGTCTCGACAAGATCCATTCCAACTATGGCTACACCTTC.

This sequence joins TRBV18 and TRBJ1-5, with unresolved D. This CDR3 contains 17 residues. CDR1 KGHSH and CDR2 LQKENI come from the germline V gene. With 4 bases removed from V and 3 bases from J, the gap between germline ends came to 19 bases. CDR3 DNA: TGTGCCAGCTCACTCTACCCTGAGGCGCTGCACAATCAGCCCCAGCATTTT. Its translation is CASSLYPEALHNQPQHF. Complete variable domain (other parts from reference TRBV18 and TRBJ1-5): NAGVMQNPRHLVRRRGQEARLRCSPMKGHSHVYWYRQLPEEGLKFMVYLQKENIIDESGMPKERFSAEFPKEGPSILRIQQVVRGDSAAYFCASSLYPEALHNQPQHFGDGTRLSIL.

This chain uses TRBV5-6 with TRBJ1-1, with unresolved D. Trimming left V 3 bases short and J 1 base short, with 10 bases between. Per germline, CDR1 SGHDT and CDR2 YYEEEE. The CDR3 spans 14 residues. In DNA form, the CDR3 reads TGTGCCAGCAGCTATGACGAGGGGAACACTGAAGCTTTCTTT. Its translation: CASSYDEGNTEAFF. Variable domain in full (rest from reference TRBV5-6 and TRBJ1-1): DAGVTQSPTHLIKTRGQQVTLRCSPKSGHDTVSWYQQALGQGPQFIFQYYEEEERQRGNFPDRFSGHQFPNYSSELNVNALLLGDSALYLCASSYDEGNTEAFFGQGTRLTVV.

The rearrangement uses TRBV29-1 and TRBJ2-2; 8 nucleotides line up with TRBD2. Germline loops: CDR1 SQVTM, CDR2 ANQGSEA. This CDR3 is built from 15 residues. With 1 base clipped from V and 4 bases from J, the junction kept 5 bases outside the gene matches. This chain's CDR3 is CSVEGREGPTGELFF. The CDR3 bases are TGCAGCGTTGAAGGACGGGAGGGACCCACCGGGGAGCTGTTTTTT.

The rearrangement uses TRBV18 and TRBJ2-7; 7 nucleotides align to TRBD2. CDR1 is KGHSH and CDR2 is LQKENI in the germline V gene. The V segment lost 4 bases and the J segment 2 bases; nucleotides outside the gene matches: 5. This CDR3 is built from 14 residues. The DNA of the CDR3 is TGTGCCAGCTCACGTCTAGCGGCCACCTACGAGCAGTACTTC. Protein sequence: CASSRLAATYEQYF. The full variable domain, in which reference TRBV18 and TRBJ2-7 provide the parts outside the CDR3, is NAGVMQNPRHLVRRRGQEARLRCSPMKGHSHVYWYRQLPEEGLKFMVYLQKENIIDESGMPKERFSAEFPKEGPSILRIQQVVRGDSAAYFCASSRLAATYEQYFGPGTRLTVT.

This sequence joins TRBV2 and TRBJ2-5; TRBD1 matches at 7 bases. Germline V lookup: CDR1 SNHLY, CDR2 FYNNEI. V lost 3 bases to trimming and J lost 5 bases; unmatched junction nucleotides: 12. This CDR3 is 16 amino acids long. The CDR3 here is CASSDPGTVFLETQYF. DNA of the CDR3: TGTGCCAGCAGTGACCCCGGGACAGTCTTCTTGGAGACCCAGTACTTC.

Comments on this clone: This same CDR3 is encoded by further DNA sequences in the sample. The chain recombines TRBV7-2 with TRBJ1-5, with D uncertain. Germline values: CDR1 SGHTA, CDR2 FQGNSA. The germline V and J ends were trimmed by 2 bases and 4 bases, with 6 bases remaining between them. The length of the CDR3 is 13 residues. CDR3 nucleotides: TGTGCCAGCAGCTTAAGAGGGAATCAGCCCCAGCATTTT. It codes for CASSLRGNQPQHF. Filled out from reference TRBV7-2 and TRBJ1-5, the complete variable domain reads GAGVSQSPSNKVTEKGKDVELRCDPISGHTALYWYRQSLGQGLEFLIYFQGNSAPDKSGLPSDRFSAERTGGSVSTLTIQRTQQEDSAVYLCASSLRGNQPQHFGDGTRLSIL.

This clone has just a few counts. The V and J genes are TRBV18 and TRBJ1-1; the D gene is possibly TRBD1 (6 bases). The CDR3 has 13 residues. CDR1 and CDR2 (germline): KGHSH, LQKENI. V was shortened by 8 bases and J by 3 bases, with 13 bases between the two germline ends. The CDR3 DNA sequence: TGTGCCAGCACGATAAAGGGGGACACTGAAGCTTTCTTT. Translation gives CASTIKGDTEAFF. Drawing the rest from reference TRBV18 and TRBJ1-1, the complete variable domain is NAGVMQNPRHLVRRRGQEARLRCSPMKGHSHVYWYRQLPEEGLKFMVYLQKENIIDESGMPKERFSAEFPKEGPSILRIQQVVRGDSAAYFCASTIKGDTEAFFGQGTRLTVV.

CDR3 DNA sequence: TGTGCCAGCAGCCAGGGGTCGACGAACACTGAAGCTTTCTTT. Its translation is CASSQGSTNTEAFF. This sequence joins TRBV7-9 and TRBJ1-1; D is perhaps TRBD1 (6 bases). This CDR3 region has 14 residues. The V and J ends lost 5 bases and 1 base respectively, with 11 bases between them. CDR1 SEHNR and CDR2 FQNEAQ come from the germline V gene (reference sequence).

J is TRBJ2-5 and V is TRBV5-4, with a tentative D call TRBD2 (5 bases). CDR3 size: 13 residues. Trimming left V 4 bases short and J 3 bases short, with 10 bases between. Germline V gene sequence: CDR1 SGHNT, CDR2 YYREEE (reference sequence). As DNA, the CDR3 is TGTGCCAGCAGCCCGCCCGGGGAAGAGACCCAGTACTTC. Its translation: CASSPPGEETQYF.

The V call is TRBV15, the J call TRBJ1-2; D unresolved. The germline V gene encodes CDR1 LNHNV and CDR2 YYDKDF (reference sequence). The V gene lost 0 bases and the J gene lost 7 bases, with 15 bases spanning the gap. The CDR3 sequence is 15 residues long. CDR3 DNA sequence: TGTGCCACCAGCAGAGATGGGGAGGGAAGGGCTGGCTACACCTTC. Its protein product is CATSRDGEGRAGYTF. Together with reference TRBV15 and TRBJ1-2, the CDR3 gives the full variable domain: DAMVIQNPRYQVTQFGKPVTLSCSQTLNHNVMYWYQQKSSQAPKLLFHYYDKDFNNEADTPDNFQSRRPNTSFCFLDIRSPGLGDTAMYLCATSRDGEGRAGYTFGSGTRLTVV.

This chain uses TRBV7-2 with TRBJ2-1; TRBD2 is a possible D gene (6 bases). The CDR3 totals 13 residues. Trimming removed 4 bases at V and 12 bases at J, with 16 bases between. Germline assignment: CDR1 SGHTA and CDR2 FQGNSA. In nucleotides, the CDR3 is TGTGCCAGCAGCTCTCTAGCGCGGAGCGGGCAGTTCTTC. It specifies CASSSLARSGQFF.

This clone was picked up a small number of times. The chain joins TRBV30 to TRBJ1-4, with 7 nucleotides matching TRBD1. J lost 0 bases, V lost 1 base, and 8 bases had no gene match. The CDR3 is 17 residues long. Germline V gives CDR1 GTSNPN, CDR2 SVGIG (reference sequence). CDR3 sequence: CAWSAAYTGATNEKLFF. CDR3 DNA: TGTGCCTGGAGTGCCGCCTATACAGGGGCAACTAATGAAAAACTGTTTTTT. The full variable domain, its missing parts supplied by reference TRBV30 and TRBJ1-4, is SQTIHQWPATLVQPVGSPLSLECTVEGTSNPNLYWYRQAAGRGLQLLFYSVGIGQISSEVPQNLSASRPQDRQFILSSKKLLLSDSGFYLCAWSAAYTGATNEKLFFGSGTQLSVL.

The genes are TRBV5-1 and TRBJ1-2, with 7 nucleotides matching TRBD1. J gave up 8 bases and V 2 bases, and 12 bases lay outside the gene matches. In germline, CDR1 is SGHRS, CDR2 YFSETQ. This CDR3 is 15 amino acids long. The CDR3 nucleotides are TGCGCCAGCAGCTTCGGGTTTGAGGGGGCCGGAGGCTACACCTTC. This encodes CASSFGFEGAGGYTF.

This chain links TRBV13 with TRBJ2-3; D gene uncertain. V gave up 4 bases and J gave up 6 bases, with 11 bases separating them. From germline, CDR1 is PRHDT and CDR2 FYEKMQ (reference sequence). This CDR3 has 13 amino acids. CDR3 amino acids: CASSSELKDTQYF. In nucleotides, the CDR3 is TGTGCCAGCAGCTCCGAACTGAAGGATACGCAGTATTTT.